This entry describes one T cell receptor (beta chain). The CDR3 extends over 14 amino acids. V shed 2 bases and J shed 4 bases, with 11 bases lying between them. Germline V gene data show CDR1 as MNHNY and CDR2 as SVGAGI (reference sequence). The sample is drawn from a study of blood T cell repertoires in COVID-19. The data were produced by immunoSEQ multiplex PCR, yet TCRdb's version contains in-frame clones alone and is incomplete. Here the sample spans roughly 65,000 clones, about 74% being singletons. The sequenced material came from peripheral blood. The chain carries TRBV6-6 and TRBJ2-5, with D possibly matching TRBD2 (5 bases). The source of this sequence is a human donor in a cohort sampled during active COVID-19. The CDR3 loop reads CASSYEGGSETQYF. The DNA for the CDR3 is TGTGCCAGCAGTTACGAAGGAGGTTCAGAGACCCAGTACTTC.